This record covers a single TCR beta chain. The antigen is unknown. The donors were in the roughly 110-subject validation cohort, distinct from the roughly 600-subject first cohort. This entry comes from a study of cytomegalovirus exposure and HLA in healthy donors. Study outcomes and limitations: A subsequent analysis found that TCR clusters from the first cohort also tended to co-occur in the approximately 110 validation repertoires, with about 93% of cluster scores above 0. Reports credit the classifier with highly specific, highly sensitive diagnosis of cytomegalovirus status. According to the study, roughly 160 TCR beta chains were cytomegalovirus-associated.

Profiling relied on immunoSEQ multiplex PCR, and the TCRdb table lists in-frame clones only, not all of them. The table lists 30,000 to 40,000 clones, 90% to 95% of them singletons. The receptor's source is a man aged 18 to 35 in good health and CMV-seronegative. The sequencing sample was made of PBMCs.

The CDR3 DNA reads TGTGCCAGCAGCTCCTTAGAAAGCACAGATACGCAGTATTTT. This sequence encodes CASSSLESTDTQYF. The chain has TRBV7-6 and TRBJ2-3; no definite D call. Germline loops: CDR1 SGHVS, CDR2 FNYEAQ. The CDR3 has 14 residues. With 4 bases removed from V and 0 bases from J, the gap between germline ends came to 8 bases.